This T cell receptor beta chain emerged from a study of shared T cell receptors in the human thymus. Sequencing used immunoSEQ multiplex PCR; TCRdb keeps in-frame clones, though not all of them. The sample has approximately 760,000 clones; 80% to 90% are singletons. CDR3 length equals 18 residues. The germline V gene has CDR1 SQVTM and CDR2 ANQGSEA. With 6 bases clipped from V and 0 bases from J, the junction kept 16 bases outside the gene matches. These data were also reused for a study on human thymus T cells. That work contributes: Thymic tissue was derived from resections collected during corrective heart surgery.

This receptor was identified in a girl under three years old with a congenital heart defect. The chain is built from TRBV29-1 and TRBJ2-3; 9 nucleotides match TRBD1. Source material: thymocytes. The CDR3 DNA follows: TGCAGCGTCGTGGGAAAACCAACACAGGGGGCGAGCACAGATACGCAGTATTTT. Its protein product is CSVVGKPTQGASTDTQYF.